A selection of T cell receptor beta chains follows, all from one sample in a study of blood T cell repertoires in COVID-19. Here immunoSEQ multiplex PCR was the method, and the copy in TCRdb shows in-frame clones only, minus some. This sample has 150,000 or so clones, with over 80% found just once. The sequencing sample was made of peripheral blood. Receptor source: a human donor in a cohort sampled during active COVID-19. The CDR3 runs from the conserved cysteine through the conserved F or W. The D gene is left open where the match is weak. Clone size is given for some rows only: seen once, a few or many times, or a class if the clone is expanded.

j_call,clone_size,v_call,d_call,cdr3_nt,cdr3_aa
TRBJ2-3,few,TRBV29-1,NA,TGCAGCGTCGGGGATACGCAGTATTTT,CSVGDTQYF
TRBJ2-1,NA,TRBV18,TRBD2,TGTGCCAGCTCACCCCTAGCGGGAGGGGAGCAGTTCTTC,CASSPLAGGEQFF
TRBJ1-4,once,TRBV6-5,NA,TGTGCCAGCAGTCCCAGGGGCCTCAATGAAAAACTGTTTTTT,CASSPRGLNEKLFF
TRBJ2-1,NA,TRBV7-8,NA,TGTGCCAGCAGCTCCTTCGCTCTGACATATGAGCAGTTCTTC,CASSSFALTYEQFF
TRBJ1-4,NA,TRBV19,NA,TGTGCCAGTAGTATAAGGCCAGGTGGCGAAAAACTGTTTTTT,CASSIRPGGEKLFF
TRBJ2-5,NA,TRBV13,NA,TGTGCCAGCGGAGTAGTCACGGAGACCCAGTACTTC,CASGVVTETQYF
TRBJ1-5,NA,TRBV5-1,TRBD1,TGCGCCAGCAGCTTGGAGGGACAGACTTATCAGCCCCAGCATTTT,CASSLEGQTYQPQHF
TRBJ2-7,NA,TRBV28,TRBD2,TGTGCCAGCAGGGCTAGCGGGATTCACTACGAGCAGTACTTC,CASRASGIHYEQYF
TRBJ2-7,NA,TRBV5-5,TRBD1,TGTGCCAGCAAGCTTTCCCCCGGACAGGATCACCGCTACGAGCAGTACTTC,CASKLSPGQDHRYEQYF
TRBJ1-1,NA,TRBV2,NA,TGTGCCAGCAGTGCGGAAGGGGGTTCGAGCACTGAAGCTTTCTTT,CASSAEGGSSTEAFF
TRBJ2-4,NA,TRBV28,TRBD2,TGTGCCAGCAGCCCTGACATGGGACTAGCGGGGGCCAAAAACATTCAGTACTTC,CASSPDMGLAGAKNIQYF
TRBJ2-1,NA,TRBV29-1,NA,TGCAGCGTTGATCGGTCCACCCCCGAGCAGTTCTTC,CSVDRSTPEQFF
TRBJ2-1,few,TRBV7-2,TRBD1,TGTGCCAGCAGCTTAGCCCTCGGGACAGACTCTGAGCAGTTCTTC,CASSLALGTDSEQFF
TRBJ1-1,NA,TRBV7-8,NA,TGTGCCAGCAGCATTAGCTCAGGGCGCATGAACACTGAAGCTTTCTTT,CASSISSGRMNTEAFF
TRBJ1-1,NA,TRBV7-2,TRBD1,TGTGCCAGCAGCTTGGCCGGGACAGGGGGGTCTGAAGCTTTCTTT,CASSLAGTGGSEAFF
TRBJ2-7,NA,TRBV19,NA,TGTGCCAGTAGACCGACGGGTTTCAACTCCTACGAGCAGTACTTC,CASRPTGFNSYEQYF
TRBJ2-7,NA,TRBV2,TRBD2,TGTGCCAGCAGGCCGGGACTAGCCTCCTACGAGCAGTACTTC,CASRPGLASYEQYF
TRBJ1-5,NA,TRBV10-1,NA,TGCGCCAGGCTGCAGGGAACTCAGCCCCAGCATTTT,CARLQGTQPQHF
TRBJ1-2,NA,TRBV3-1/TRBV3-2,TRBD1,TGTGCCAGCAGTCTGGGACAGTCCTATGGCTACACCTTC,CASSLGQSYGYTF
TRBJ2-1,once,TRBV4-3,NA,TGCGCCAGCAGCCAAGTCTTCTACAATGAGCAGTTCTTC,CASSQVFYNEQFF
TRBJ2-1,NA,TRBV6-5,NA,TGTGCCAGCAGTTGGAGACGGAACAATGAGCAGTTCTTC,CASSWRRNNEQFF
TRBJ2-3,medium-sized,TRBV19,NA,TGTGCCAGTAGTATTATTGGGAGGACTAGCACAGATACGCAGTATTTT,CASSIIGRTSTDTQYF
TRBJ2-5,NA,TRBV25-1,TRBD1,TGTGCCAGCAGGACAGGGTTTGGGGAGACCCAGTACTTC,CASRTGFGETQYF
TRBJ1-4,few,TRBV6-5,NA,TGTGCCACCATGGGGGCGGCTAATGAAAAACTGTTTTTT,CATMGAANEKLFF
TRBJ2-7,once,TRBV7-8,TRBD1,TGTGCCAGCAGCCAGCGTGGGACAGGTATCTCCTACGAGCAGTACTTC,CASSQRGTGISYEQYF
TRBJ1-5,NA,TRBV6-6,NA,TGTGCCAGCAGTTCCCTGGGGGGGCCACAGCCCCAGCATTTT,CASSSLGGPQPQHF
TRBJ2-5,NA,TRBV4-1,NA,TGCGCCAGCAGCCAAGATAATCTCCAGGGCAAGATGACCCAGTACTTC,CASSQDNLQGKMTQYF
TRBJ1-6,few,TRBV5-1,TRBD1,TGCGCCAGCAGCTTTCTCGGGACAGTAACCTCTCCTATAATTTCACCCCTCCACTTT,CASSFLGTVTSPIISPLHF
TRBJ1-1,few,TRBV2,NA,TGTGCCAGCAGTACAGGGACATCGAACACTGAAGCTTTCTTT,CASSTGTSNTEAFF
TRBJ1-1,NA,TRBV7-3,NA,TGTGCCAGCAGCTTAACACTTATGAACACTGAAGCTTTCTTT,CASSLTLMNTEAFF
TRBJ2-6,NA,TRBV9,TRBD1,TGTGCCAGCAGCGTAGGGGACAGGATATGGGGGGCCAACGTCCTGACTTTC,CASSVGDRIWGANVLTF
TRBJ2-7,NA,TRBV5-1,NA,TGCGCCAGCAGGGATTTCCTGTCCCGGAGGTCCGAGCAGTACTTC,CASRDFLSRRSEQYF
TRBJ2-1,NA,TRBV6-6,NA,TGTGCCAGCAGTTACTCGGTGCAGTCCTCCTACAATGAGCAGTTCTTC,CASSYSVQSSYNEQFF
TRBJ1-1,once,TRBV18,NA,TGTGCCAGCTCACTGGCACCCCCCGCTGAAGCTTTCTTT,CASSLAPPAEAFF
TRBJ2-5,NA,TRBV7-9,NA,TGTGCCAGCAGCCTGCAGGGATGGGTCAACCAAGAGACCCAGTACTTC,CASSLQGWVNQETQYF
TRBJ2-1,NA,TRBV7-2,NA,TGTGCCAGCAGCCTCAGGGACTTACACAATGAGCAGTTCTTC,CASSLRDLHNEQFF
TRBJ2-2,NA,TRBV19,NA,TGTGCCAGTAGTCCTCGTCTCACCGGGGAGCTGTTTTTT,CASSPRLTGELFF
TRBJ1-1,NA,TRBV7-2,NA,TGTGCCACAAGACGGGGTCGAGACACTGAAGCTTTCTTT,CATRRGRDTEAFF
TRBJ2-5,NA,TRBV5-6,NA,TGTGCCAGCAGCTTGTGGCCGGAGACCCAGTACTTC,CASSLWPETQYF
TRBJ2-5,NA,TRBV7-8,NA,TGTGCCAGCAGCTTATCTCTTAAAGAGACCCAGTACTTC,CASSLSLKETQYF
TRBJ1-2,NA,TRBV27,NA,TGTGCCAGCAGTTCCCTAGGGACCGGTAGTAGGGGGAAGGGCTACACCTTC,CASSSLGTGSRGKGYTF
TRBJ1-6,NA,TRBV25-1,NA,TGTGCCAGCAGTGAATATCCCTCCGACAGCTATAATTCACCCCTCCACTTT,CASSEYPSDSYNSPLHF
TRBJ1-5,NA,TRBV15,TRBD1,TGTGCCACCAGCCGGAAAGACAGGGGGCTCAGCAATCAGCCCCAGCATTTT,CATSRKDRGLSNQPQHF
TRBJ2-3,NA,TRBV4-1,NA,TGCGCCAGCAGCCCCGGGGGACGTCTAAGGACAGATACGCAGTATTTT,CASSPGGRLRTDTQYF
TRBJ2-1,NA,TRBV19,NA,TGTGCCAGTAGTATAGGGGCAGCTCCCTACAATGAGCAGTTCTTC,CASSIGAAPYNEQFF
TRBJ1-1,NA,TRBV6-5,NA,TGTGCCAGCAGTTACCAGATTTCGGCGGCTAAAGCTTTCTTT,CASSYQISAAKAFF
TRBJ2-1,NA,TRBV28,TRBD2,TGTGCCAGCAGTTCGCCGGGACTAGCGGGAGGGCCGCCGGGGGAGCAGTTCTTC,CASSSPGLAGGPPGEQFF
TRBJ2-4,few,TRBV19,NA,TGTGCCAGTAGCCGCCAGCGGCAAAACATTCAGTACTTC,CASSRQRQNIQYF
TRBJ2-7,NA,TRBV3-1/TRBV3-2,NA,TGTGCCAGCAGCCAAGAGTCTGCGGCAAGCTCCTACGAGCAGTACTTC,CASSQESAASSYEQYF
TRBJ1-2,NA,TRBV28,TRBD1,TGTGCCAGCAGTGCTACCGGGACAGGGTCCTATGGCTACACCTTC,CASSATGTGSYGYTF
TRBJ2-3,NA,TRBV19,NA,TGTGCCAGTAGTATAGATGGAGGGGGCGGCACAGATACGCAGTATTTT,CASSIDGGGGTDTQYF
TRBJ2-1,NA,TRBV2,TRBD1,TGTGCCAGCAGTGTCGACAGGGGGGCCTACAATGAGCAGTTCTTC,CASSVDRGAYNEQFF
TRBJ1-3,NA,TRBV5-1,NA,TGCGCCAGCAGCTTTGGGGGCAGCTACTCTGGAAACACCATATATTTT,CASSFGGSYSGNTIYF
TRBJ2-2,once,TRBV7-2,TRBD2,TGTGCCAGCAGCTTAGGTGGTAGCGGGAGGGGGACCGGGGAGCTGTTTTTT,CASSLGGSGRGTGELFF
TRBJ1-5,NA,TRBV3-1/TRBV3-2,NA,TGTGCCAGCAGCCAAAGGGGGGGTTTGAGAGTTCAGCCCCAGCATTTT,CASSQRGGLRVQPQHF
TRBJ2-1,NA,TRBV6-6,NA,TGTGCCAGCATCAACCGACAGAGCTCCTACAATGAGCAGTTCTTC,CASINRQSSYNEQFF
TRBJ2-2,NA,TRBV15,NA,TGTGCCACCCCCCGGCAGGGGAACACCGGGGAGCTGTTTTTT,CATPRQGNTGELFF
TRBJ1-5,NA,TRBV27,TRBD1,TGTGCCAGCAGTTTCGGGACAGGGTCGGTTTCCAATCAGCCCCAGCATTTT,CASSFGTGSVSNQPQHF
TRBJ2-7,NA,TRBV27,TRBD1,TGTGCCAGCAGAGACAGGGCCTCCTACGAGCAGTACTTC,CASRDRASYEQYF
TRBJ1-2,few,TRBV7-2,TRBD1,TGTGCCAGCAGCCCGGGACAGACTAGAGTCTATGGCTACACCTTC,CASSPGQTRVYGYTF